The TCR beta chain under discussion was sequenced for a study of T cell repertoires in cytomegalovirus infection. Study-level background: Public signatures in TCR beta pointed to CMV infection and matching HLA type. Study conclusions and caveats: HLA-C-restricted CMV-specific TCR beta clonotypes prevailed in the ex vivo response.

Comments on this clonotype: Its antigen is unidentified. A much more abundant neighbour one base away suggests this may be a read error.

Germline V CDR1 and CDR2: SGHTA, FQGNSA. There are 13 residues in the CDR3. TCRdb passed the reads through MiXCR, listing each CDR3 protein once. This sample has hundreds of thousands of distinct CDR3 sequences, with approximately 33% found just once. The chain carries TRBV7-2 and TRBJ1-1; D is uncertain. The sample was cultured PBMCs, taken from culture after CMV antigen stimulation. The receptor's source is a human donor in good health (CMV status not recorded). Some clones in this sample may be carry-over from other donors' samples. In nucleotides, the CDR3 is TGTGCCAGCAGCTTATGGGTTGAGGGTGAAACTTTCTTT. This codes for CASSLWVEGETFF.